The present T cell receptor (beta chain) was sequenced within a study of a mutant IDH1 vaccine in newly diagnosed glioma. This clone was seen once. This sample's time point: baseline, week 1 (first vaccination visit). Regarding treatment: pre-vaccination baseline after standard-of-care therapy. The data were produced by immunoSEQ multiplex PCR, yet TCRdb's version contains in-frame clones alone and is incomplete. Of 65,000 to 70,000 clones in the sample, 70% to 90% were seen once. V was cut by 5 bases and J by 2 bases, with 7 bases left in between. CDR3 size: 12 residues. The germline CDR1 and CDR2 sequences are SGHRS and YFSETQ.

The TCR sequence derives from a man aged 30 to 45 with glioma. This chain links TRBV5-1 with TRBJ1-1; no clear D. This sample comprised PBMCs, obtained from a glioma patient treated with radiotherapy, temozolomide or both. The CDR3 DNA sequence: TGCGCCAGCAGTTACGGTAACACTGAAGCTTTCTTT. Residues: CASSYGNTEAFF.